This is a list of T cell receptor beta chains from one sample in a study of T cell repertoires in cytomegalovirus infection. In TCRdb, the reads were re-called with MiXCR into one record per CDR3 protein. Among 490,000 or so distinct CDR3 sequences listed, roughly 12% were seen once. The sequenced sample consisted of PBMCs. These receptors were taken from a human donor in good health (CMV status not recorded). Some clones in this sample may be carry-over from other donors' samples. Both conserved end residues are trimmed from each CDR3. A D gene is named only where the DNA matches it firmly.

>TRBJ2-1|-|TRBV20-1
SAVRRGSYNEQF
>TRBJ1-4|-|TRBV28
ASSLRGAAWSNEKLF
>TRBJ2-5|-|TRBV7-2
ASSLGAGAQETQY
>TRBJ2-5|TRBD2|TRBV5-1
ASSLVLAGGETQY
>TRBJ1-5|TRBD1|TRBV29-1
SVSLDRERQPQH
>TRBJ2-6|-|TRBV5-1
ASSLRTPGANVLT
>TRBJ1-2|-|TRBV7-9
ASSLGDRSYNYGYT
>TRBJ1-3|-|TRBV24-1
ATSEENPDPHSGNTIY
>TRBJ2-1|TRBD2|TRBV5-4
ASSLPLAGEQF
>TRBJ2-1|TRBD2|TRBV11-2
ASSLWTSGGPRNEQF
>TRBJ1-1|TRBD1|TRBV16
ASSLTGVAF
>TRBJ2-5|TRBD2|TRBV30
AWSVHGRLAETQY
>TRBJ2-1|-|TRBV11-2
ASTVKYPDEQF
>TRBJ1-4|-|TRBV7-8
ASSTSGTFNEKLF
>TRBJ2-1|TRBD1|TRBV19
ASSTGQVGEQF
>TRBJ2-7|-|TRBV4-2
ASSQGSVSYEQY
>TRBJ1-6|-|TRBV10-3
ATGTAVNSPLH
>TRBJ1-1|-|TRBV23-1
ASSQWPPGTVNTEAF
>TRBJ2-4|TRBD2|TRBV4-2
ASSQGLAGQAKNIQY
>TRBJ2-7|-|TRBV18
ASSPQEDEQY
>TRBJ1-1|-|TRBV29-1
SVASNPGNTEAF
>TRBJ1-1|-|TRBV25-1
ASSVGSGLQAF
>TRBJ2-1|TRBD2|TRBV19
ASKRERAALF
>TRBJ2-5|TRBD2|TRBV20-1
SARDRLAGRETQY
>TRBJ1-5|-|TRBV6-1
ASRRDRPSNQPQH
>TRBJ2-2|TRBD2|TRBV7-8
ASSPGLAEGTGELF
>TRBJ2-3|-|TRBV11-2
ASSPGPIWDTQY
>TRBJ2-7|TRBD2|TRBV27
ASSLTSAAYEQY
>TRBJ1-2|TRBD1|TRBV29-1
SVRDREYGYT
>TRBJ2-2|-|TRBV27
ASSLQGWNTGELF
>TRBJ2-3|-|TRBV27
ASGDGYTDTQY
>TRBJ1-2|-|TRBV3-1
ASSLGTPDGYT
>TRBJ1-5|-|TRBV7-9
ASSQTGTTSNQPQH
>TRBJ2-1|TRBD2|TRBV5-1
ASSLRTSGATGF
>TRBJ2-5|-|TRBV7-9
ASSLSDGQETQY
>TRBJ2-7|-|TRBV3-1
ASSQEPAEQY
>TRBJ2-3|-|TRBV9
ASSVDPSLSSDTQY
>TRBJ2-1|TRBD2|TRBV28
ATIAPGLAVEQF
>TRBJ1-2|TRBD1|TRBV7-9
ASSSTGTANYGYT
>TRBJ2-7|-|TRBV14
ASSPRTAVSEQY
>TRBJ1-1|TRBD1|TRBV11-2
ASSFWGPRQGSEAF
>TRBJ2-5|-|TRBV7-4
ATTGTPQETQY
>TRBJ2-7|TRBD2|TRBV10-3
AISEGPTSGRAQREQY
>TRBJ2-3|-|TRBV7-2
ASSLSDGDTQY
>TRBJ2-5|TRBD2|TRBV20-1
SAERLELAEETQY
>TRBJ1-1|TRBD1|TRBV12-3/TRBV12-4
ASSKAADRDVEAF
>TRBJ2-7|TRBD2|TRBV4-2
ASSQVDGGASYEQY
>TRBJ1-2|TRBD1|TRBV20-1
SARDLNRGDYGYT
>TRBJ2-7|TRBD2|TRBV9
ASSFSGDGEQY
>TRBJ2-3|TRBD2|TRBV28
ASSGLAGYTDTQY
>TRBJ1-2|-|TRBV28
ASSFSMGGYT
>TRBJ1-2|TRBD1|TRBV6-6
ASSYGTGGSSYGYT
>TRBJ2-2|-|TRBV14
ASRSAGELF
>TRBJ2-7|TRBD2|TRBV15
ATSRDMSGLLSEQY
>TRBJ2-1|TRBD2|TRBV20-1
SARDPSLAGGFLNEQF